This T cell receptor (beta chain) appears in the sequencing data of a study of radiotherapy plus CTLA-4 blockade in lung cancer. Study-wide context: Objective responses were observed in approximately 17% of patients, and disease control was achieved by about 30%. Study-level findings and limits: Response, reportedly, was best predicted by interferon-beta along with early blood T cell clone dynamics. In blood, after radiotherapy plus ipilimumab, tumor-derived TCR clones expanded.

Those with chemo-refractory metastatic non-small-cell lung cancer were treated with focal radiation combined with CTLA-4 blockade using ipilimumab. The method was immunoSEQ multiplex PCR; TCRdb's version includes in-frame clones alone and lacks a portion of them. The sample lists under 65,000 clones, just under 85% occurring once. This clone occurred once. The antigen remains unidentified. The CDR3 is 16 residues long. CDR1 and CDR2 (germline): KGHSH, LQKENI. The germline V and J ends were trimmed by 1 base and 1 base, with 8 bases remaining between them. The clonotype comes from a human donor with non-small cell lung cancer whose response to radiotherapy plus ipilimumab could not be evaluated. The genes are TRBV18 and TRBJ2-6; weak D call: TRBD1 (5 bases). The starting material was peripheral blood, obtained from a patient treated with radiotherapy plus ipilimumab. The CDR3 bases are TGTGCCAGCTCACCACGGACACCTTCTGGGGCCAACGTCCTGACTTTC. This gives the protein CASSPRTPSGANVLTF.